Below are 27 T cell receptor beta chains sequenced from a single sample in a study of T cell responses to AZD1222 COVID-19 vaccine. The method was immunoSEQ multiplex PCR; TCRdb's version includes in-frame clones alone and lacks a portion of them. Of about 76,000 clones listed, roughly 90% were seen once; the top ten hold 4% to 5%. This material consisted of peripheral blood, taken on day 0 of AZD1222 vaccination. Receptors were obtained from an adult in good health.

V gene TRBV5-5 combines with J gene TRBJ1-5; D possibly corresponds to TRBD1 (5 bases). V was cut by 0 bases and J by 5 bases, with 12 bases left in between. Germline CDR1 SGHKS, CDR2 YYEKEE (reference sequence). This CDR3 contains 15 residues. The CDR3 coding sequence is TGTGCCAGCAGCTTGGGGTCGGGGGGTCATCAGCCCCAGCATTTT. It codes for CASSLGSGGHQPQHF. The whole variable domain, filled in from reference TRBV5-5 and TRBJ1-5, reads DAGVTQSPTHLIKTRGQQVTLRCSPISGHKSVSWYQQVLGQGPQFIFQYYEKEERGRGNFPDRFSARQFPNYSSELNVNALLLGDSALYLCASSLGSGGHQPQHFGDGTRLSIL.

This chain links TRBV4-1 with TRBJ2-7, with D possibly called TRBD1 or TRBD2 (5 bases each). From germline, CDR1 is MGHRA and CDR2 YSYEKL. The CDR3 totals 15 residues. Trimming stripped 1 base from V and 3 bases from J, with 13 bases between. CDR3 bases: TGCGCCAGCAGCCAAGCCTCGGGACCGAACTACGAGCAGTACTTC. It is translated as CASSQASGPNYEQYF.

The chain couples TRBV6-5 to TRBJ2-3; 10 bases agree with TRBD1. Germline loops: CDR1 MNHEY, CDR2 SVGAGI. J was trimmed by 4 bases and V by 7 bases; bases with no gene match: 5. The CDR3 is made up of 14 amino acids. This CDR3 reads CASTPGTGADTQYF. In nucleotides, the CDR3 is TGTGCCAGCACTCCCGGGACAGGGGCAGATACGCAGTATTTT.

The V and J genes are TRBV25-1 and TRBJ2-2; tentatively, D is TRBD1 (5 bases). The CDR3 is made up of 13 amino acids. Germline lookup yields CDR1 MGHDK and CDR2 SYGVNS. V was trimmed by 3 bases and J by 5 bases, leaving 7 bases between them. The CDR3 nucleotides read TGTGCCAGCAGTGACAGGGTTACCGGGGAGCTGTTTTTT. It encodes CASSDRVTGELFF.

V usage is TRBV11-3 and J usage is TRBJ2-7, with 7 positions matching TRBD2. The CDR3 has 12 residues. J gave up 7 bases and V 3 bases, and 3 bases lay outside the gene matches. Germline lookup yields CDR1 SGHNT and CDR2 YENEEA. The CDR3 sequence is CASSLREIEQYF. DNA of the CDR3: TGTGCCAGCAGCTTGCGGGAGATTGAGCAGTACTTC.

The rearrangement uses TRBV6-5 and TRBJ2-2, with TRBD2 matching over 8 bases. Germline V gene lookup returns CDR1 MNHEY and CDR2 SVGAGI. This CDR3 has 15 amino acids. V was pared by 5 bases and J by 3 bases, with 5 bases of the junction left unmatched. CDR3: CASSQQREHTGELFF. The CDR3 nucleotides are TGTGCCAGCAGTCAGCAGCGGGAGCACACCGGGGAGCTGTTTTTT.

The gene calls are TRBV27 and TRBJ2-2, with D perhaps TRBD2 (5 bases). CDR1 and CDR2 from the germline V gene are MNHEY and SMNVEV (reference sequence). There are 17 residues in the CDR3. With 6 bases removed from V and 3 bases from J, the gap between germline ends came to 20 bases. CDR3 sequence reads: CASRQTYSWEHTGELFF. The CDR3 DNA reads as TGTGCCAGCAGACAAACCTACAGCTGGGAGCACACCGGGGAGCTGTTTTTT.

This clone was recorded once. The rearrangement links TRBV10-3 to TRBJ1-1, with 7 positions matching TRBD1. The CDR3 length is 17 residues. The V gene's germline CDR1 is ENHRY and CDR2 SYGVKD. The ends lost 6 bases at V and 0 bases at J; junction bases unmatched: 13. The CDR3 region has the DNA TGTGCCATCAGCGAAATCCTCCGGACAGGTATGAACACTGAAGCTTTCTTT. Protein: CAISEILRTGMNTEAFF.

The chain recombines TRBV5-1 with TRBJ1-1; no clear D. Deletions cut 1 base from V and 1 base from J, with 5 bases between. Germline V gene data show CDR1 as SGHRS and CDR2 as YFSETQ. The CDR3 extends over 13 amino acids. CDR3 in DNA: TGCGCCAGCAGCTTGTTCGGGAACACTGAAGCTTTCTTT. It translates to CASSLFGNTEAFF.

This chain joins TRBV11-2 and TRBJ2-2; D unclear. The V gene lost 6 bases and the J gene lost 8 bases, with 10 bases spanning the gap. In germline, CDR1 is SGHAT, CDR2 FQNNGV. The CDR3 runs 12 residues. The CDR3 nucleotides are TGTGCCAGCAGGTTCAGGACGGGGGAGCTGTTTTTT. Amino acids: CASRFRTGELFF.

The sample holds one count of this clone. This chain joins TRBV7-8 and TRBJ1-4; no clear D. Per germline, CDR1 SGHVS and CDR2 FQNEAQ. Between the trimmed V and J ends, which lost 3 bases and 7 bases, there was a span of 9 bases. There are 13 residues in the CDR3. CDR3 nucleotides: TGTGCCAGCAGCTTCGGGGAACGTGAAAAACTGTTTTTT. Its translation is CASSFGEREKLFF.

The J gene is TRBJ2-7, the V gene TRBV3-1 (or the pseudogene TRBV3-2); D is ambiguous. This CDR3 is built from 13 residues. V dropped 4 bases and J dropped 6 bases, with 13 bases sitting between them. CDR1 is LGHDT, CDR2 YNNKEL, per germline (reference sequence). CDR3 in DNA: TGTGCCAGCAGCCGCTCCAATATTTTCGAGCAGTACTTC. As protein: CASSRSNIFEQYF.

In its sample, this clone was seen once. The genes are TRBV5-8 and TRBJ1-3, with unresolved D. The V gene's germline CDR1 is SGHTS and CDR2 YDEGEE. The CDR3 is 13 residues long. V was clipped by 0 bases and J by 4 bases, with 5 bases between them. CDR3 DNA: TGTGCCAGCAGCTTGGCGGAGGGAAACACCATATATTTT. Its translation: CASSLAEGNTIYF.

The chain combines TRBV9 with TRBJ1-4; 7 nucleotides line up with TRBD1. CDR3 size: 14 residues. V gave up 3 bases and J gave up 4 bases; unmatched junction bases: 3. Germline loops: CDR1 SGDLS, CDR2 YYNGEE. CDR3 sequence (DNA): TGTGCCAGCAGCGGGGGACAGAATAATGAAAAACTGTTTTTT. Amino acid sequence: CASSGGQNNEKLFF.

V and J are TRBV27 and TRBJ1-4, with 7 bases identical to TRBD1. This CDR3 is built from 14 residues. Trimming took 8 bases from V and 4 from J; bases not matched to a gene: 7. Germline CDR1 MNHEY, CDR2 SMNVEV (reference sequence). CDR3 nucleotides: TGTGCCAGCGGTCGACAGGGCTATAATGAAAAACTGTTTTTT. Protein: CASGRQGYNEKLFF. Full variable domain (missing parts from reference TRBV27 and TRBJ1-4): EAQVTQNPRYLITVTGKKLTVTCSQNMNHEYMSWYRQDPGLGLRQIYYSMNVEVTDKGDVPEGYKVSRKEKRNFPLILESPSPNQTSLYFCASGRQGYNEKLFFGSGTQLSVL.

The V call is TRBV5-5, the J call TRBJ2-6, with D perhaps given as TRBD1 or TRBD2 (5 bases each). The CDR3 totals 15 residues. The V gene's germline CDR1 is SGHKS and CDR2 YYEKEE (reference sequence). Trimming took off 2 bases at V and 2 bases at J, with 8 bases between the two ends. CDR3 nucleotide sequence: TGTGCCAGCAGCTTTCAGGGAGCTGGGGCCAACGTCCTGACTTTC. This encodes CASSFQGAGANVLTF.

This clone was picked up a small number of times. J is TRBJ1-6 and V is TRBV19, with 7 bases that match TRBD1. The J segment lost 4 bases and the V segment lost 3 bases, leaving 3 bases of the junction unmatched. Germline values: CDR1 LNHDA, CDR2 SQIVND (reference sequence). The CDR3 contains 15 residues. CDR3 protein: CASSIQTGYNSPLHF. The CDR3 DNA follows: TGTGCCAGTAGTATTCAGACAGGGTATAATTCACCCCTCCACTTT.

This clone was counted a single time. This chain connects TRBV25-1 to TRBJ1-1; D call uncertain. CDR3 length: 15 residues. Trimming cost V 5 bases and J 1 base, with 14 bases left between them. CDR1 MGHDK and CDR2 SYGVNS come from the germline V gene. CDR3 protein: CASSSDTNGNTEAFF. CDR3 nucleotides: TGTGCCAGCAGTAGCGACACAAACGGGAACACTGAAGCTTTCTTT.

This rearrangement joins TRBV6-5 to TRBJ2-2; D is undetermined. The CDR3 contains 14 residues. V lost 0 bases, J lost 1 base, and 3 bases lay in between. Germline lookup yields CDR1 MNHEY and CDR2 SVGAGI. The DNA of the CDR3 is TGTGCCAGCAGTTACTCGGGGAACACCGGGGAGCTGTTTTTT. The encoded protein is CASSYSGNTGELFF.

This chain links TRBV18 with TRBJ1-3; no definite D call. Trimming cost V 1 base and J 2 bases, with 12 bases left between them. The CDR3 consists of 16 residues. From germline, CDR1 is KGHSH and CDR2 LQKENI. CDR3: CASSPRRVIAGNTIYF. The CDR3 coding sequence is TGTGCCAGCTCACCACGGAGGGTAATCGCTGGAAACACCATATATTTT. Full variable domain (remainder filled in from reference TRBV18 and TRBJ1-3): NAGVMQNPRHLVRRRGQEARLRCSPMKGHSHVYWYRQLPEEGLKFMVYLQKENIIDESGMPKERFSAEFPKEGPSILRIQQVVRGDSAAYFCASSPRRVIAGNTIYFGEGSWLTVV.

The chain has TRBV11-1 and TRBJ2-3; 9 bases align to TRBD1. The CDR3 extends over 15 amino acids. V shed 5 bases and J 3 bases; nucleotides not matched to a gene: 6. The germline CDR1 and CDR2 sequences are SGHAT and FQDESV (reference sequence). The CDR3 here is CASSPGTGLTDTQYF. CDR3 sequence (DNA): TGTGCCAGCAGCCCCGGGACAGGGTTGACAGATACGCAGTATTTT.

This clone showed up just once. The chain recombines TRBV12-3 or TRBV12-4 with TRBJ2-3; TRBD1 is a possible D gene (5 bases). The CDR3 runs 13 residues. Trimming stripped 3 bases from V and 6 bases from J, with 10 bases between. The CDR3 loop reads CASSFSGADTQYF. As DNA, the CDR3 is TGTGCCAGCAGTTTTTCTGGGGCGGATACGCAGTATTTT.

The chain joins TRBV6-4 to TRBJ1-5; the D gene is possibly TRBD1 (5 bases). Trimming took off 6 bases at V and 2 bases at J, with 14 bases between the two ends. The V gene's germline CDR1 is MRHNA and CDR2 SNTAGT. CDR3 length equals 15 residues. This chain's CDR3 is CASSPGPGGNQPQHF. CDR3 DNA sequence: TGTGCCAGCAGCCCGGGGCCCGGCGGCAATCAGCCCCAGCATTTT.

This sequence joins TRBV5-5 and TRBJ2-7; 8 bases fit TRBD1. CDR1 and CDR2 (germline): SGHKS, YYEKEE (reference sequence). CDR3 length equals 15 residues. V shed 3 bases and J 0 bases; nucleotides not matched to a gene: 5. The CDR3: CASSYKDRDSYEQYF. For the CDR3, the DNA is TGTGCCAGCAGCTACAAGGACAGGGACTCCTACGAGCAGTACTTC.

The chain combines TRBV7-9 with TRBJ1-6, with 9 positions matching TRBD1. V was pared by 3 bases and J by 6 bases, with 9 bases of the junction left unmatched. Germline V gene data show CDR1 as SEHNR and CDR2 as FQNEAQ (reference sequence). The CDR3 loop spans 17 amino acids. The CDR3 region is CASSFPIWGQGNSPLHF. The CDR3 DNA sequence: TGTGCCAGCAGCTTCCCTATCTGGGGACAGGGTAATTCACCCCTCCACTTT. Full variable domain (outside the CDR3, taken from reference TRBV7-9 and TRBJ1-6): DTGVSQNPRHKITKRGQNVTFRCDPISEHNRLYWYRQTLGQGPEFLTYFQNEAQLEKSRLLSDRFSAERPKGSFSTLEIQRTEQGDSAMYLCASSFPIWGQGNSPLHFGNGTRLTVT.

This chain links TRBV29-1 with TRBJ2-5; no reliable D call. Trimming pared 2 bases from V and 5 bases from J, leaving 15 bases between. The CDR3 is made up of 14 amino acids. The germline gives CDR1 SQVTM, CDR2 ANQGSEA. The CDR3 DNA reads TGCAGCGTTGAAACCCGTCGGCAGGTGGAGACCCAGTACTTC. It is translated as CSVETRRQVETQYF. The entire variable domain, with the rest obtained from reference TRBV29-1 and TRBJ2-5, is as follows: SAVISQKPSRDICQRGTSLTIQCQVDSQVTMMFWYRQQPGQSLTLIATANQGSEATYESGFVIDKFPISRPNLTFSTLTVSNMSPEDSSIYLCSVETRRQVETQYFGPGTRLLVL.

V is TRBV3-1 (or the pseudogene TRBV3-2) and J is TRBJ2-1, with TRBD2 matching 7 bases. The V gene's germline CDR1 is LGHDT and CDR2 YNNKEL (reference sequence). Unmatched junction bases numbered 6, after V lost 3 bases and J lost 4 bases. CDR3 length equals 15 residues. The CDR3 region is CASSQPSGAYNEQFF. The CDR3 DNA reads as TGTGCCAGCAGCCAGCCTAGCGGTGCTTACAATGAGCAGTTCTTC.